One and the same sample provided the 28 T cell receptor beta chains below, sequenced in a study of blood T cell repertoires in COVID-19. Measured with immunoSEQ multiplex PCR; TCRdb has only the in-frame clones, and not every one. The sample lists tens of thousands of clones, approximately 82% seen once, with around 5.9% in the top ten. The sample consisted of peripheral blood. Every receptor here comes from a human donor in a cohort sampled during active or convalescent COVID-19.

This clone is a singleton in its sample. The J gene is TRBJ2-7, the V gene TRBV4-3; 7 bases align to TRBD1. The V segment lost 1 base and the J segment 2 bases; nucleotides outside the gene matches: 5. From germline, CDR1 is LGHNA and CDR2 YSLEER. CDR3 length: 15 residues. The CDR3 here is CASSQGSQGAYEQYF. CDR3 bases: TGCGCCAGCAGCCAAGGTTCCCAGGGGGCCTACGAGCAGTACTTC.

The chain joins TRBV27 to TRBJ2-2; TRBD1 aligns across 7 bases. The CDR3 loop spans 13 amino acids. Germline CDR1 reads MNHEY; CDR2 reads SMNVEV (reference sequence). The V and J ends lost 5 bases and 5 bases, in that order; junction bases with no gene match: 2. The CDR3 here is CASSDRVTGELFF. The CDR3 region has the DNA TGTGCCAGCAGTGACAGGGTAACCGGGGAGCTGTTTTTT.

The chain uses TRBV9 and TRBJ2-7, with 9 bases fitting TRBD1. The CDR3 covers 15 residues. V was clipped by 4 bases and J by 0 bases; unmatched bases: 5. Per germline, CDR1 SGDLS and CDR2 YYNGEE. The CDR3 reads CASSRSTGGSYEQYF. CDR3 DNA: TGTGCCAGCAGCAGATCGACAGGGGGCTCCTACGAGCAGTACTTC.

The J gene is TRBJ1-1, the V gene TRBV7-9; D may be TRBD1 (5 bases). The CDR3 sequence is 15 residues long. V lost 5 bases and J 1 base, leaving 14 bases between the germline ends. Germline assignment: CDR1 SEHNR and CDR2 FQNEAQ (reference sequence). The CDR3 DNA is TGTGCCAGCAGCCCAAAATCCCAGGGGAACACTGAAGCTTTCTTT. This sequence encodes CASSPKSQGNTEAFF.

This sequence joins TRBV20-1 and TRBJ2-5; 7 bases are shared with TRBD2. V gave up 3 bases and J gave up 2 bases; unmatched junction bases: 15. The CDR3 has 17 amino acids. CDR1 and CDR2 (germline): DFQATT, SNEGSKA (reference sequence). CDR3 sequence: CSASGAGNGIRQETQYF. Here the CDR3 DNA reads TGCAGTGCTAGTGGAGCGGGGAATGGGATTAGGCAAGAGACCCAGTACTTC.

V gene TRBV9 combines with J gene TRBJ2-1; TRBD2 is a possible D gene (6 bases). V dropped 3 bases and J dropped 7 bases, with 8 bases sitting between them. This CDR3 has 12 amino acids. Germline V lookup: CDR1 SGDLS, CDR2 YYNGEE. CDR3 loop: CASSEGGNEQFF. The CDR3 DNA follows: TGTGCCAGCAGCGAGGGAGGAAATGAGCAGTTCTTC.

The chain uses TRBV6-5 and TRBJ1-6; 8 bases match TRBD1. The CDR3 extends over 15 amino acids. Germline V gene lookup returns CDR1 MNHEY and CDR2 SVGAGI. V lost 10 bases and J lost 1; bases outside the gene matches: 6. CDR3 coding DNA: TGTGCCATCCCAGGGGGCCCGTCCTATAATTCACCCCTCCACTTT. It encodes CAIPGGPSYNSPLHF.

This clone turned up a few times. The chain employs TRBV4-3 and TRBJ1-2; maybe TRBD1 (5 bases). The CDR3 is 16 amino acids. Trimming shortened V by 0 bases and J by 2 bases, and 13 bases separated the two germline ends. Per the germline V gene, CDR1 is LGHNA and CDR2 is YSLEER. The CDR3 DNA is TGCGCCAGCAGCCAAGAGGTTCAGGGAAAAAACTATGGCTACACCTTC. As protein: CASSQEVQGKNYGYTF.

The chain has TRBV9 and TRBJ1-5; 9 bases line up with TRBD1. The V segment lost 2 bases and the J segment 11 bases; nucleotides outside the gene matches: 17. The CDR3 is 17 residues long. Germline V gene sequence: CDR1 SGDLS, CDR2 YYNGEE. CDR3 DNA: TGTGCCAGCAGCGTCTGGGGGACAGGGCCCTCCGATTTGGCCCAGCATTTT. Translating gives CASSVWGTGPSDLAQHF.

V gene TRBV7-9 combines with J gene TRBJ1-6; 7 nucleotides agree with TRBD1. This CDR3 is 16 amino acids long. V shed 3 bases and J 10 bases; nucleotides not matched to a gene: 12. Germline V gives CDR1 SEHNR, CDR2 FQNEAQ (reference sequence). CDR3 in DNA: TGTGCCAGCAGCTTCCCCCGAGACAGGGCTGAATCACCCCTCCACTTT. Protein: CASSFPRDRAESPLHF.

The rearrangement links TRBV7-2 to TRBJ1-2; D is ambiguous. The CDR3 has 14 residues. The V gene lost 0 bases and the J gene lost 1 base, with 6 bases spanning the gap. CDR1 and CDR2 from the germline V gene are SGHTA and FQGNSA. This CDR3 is CASSLAEGNYGYTF. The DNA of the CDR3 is TGTGCCAGCAGCTTAGCCGAGGGTAACTATGGCTACACCTTC. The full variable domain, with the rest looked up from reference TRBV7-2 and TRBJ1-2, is GAGVSQSPSNKVTEKGKDVELRCDPISGHTALYWYRQSLGQGLEFLIYFQGNSAPDKSGLPSDRFSAERTGGSVSTLTIQRTQQEDSAVYLCASSLAEGNYGYTFGSGTRLTVV.

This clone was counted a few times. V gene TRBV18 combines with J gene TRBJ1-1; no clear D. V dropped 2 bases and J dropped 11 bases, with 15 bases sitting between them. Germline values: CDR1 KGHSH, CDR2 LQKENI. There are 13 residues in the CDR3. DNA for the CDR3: TGTGCCAGCTCACCAAGAAGGGAGGGTTCGGCTTTCTTT. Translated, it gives CASSPRREGSAFF.

This CDR3 is CASSLSQAGRADTQYF. The DNA of the CDR3 is TGTGCCAGCAGCTTATCACAAGCGGGGAGGGCAGATACGCAGTATTTT. The J gene is TRBJ2-3, the V gene TRBV7-8, with 7 positions matching TRBD2. The J segment lost 4 bases and the V segment lost 2 bases, leaving 9 bases of the junction unmatched. The germline V gene has CDR1 SGHVS and CDR2 FQNEAQ. CDR3 length: 16 residues.

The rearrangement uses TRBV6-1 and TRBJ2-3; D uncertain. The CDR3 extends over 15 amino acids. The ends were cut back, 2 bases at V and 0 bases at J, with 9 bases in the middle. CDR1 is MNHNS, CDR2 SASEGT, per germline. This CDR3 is CASSELSSSTDTQYF. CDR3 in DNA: TGTGCCAGCAGTGAACTATCGTCGAGCACAGATACGCAGTATTTT.

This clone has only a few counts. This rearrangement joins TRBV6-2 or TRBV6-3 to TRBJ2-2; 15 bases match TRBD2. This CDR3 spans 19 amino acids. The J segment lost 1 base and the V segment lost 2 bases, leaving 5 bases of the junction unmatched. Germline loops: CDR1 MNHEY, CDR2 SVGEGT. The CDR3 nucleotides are TGTGCCAGCAGTTACAGCGGACTAGCGGGGGGGATGAACACCGGGGAGCTGTTTTTT. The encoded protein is CASSYSGLAGGMNTGELFF.

DNA of the CDR3: TGTGCCAGCAGCGTACCGGGACAGGGACCTTACGAGCAGTACTTC. Its protein product is CASSVPGQGPYEQYF. The chain joins TRBV21-1 to TRBJ2-7; the table gives TRBD1 as D, unverified against the DNA. TRBV21-1 is given as a pseudogene. This CDR3 comprises 15 residues.

CDR3 loop: CASSRRLGGTDTQYF. The CDR3 coding sequence is TGTGCCAGCAGCCGACGACTAGGGGGCACAGATACGCAGTATTTT. This chain connects TRBV13 to TRBJ2-3; possible D gene TRBD2, 6 bases. CDR1 is PRHDT and CDR2 is FYEKMQ in the germline V gene (reference sequence). This CDR3 is 15 amino acids long. Deletions cut 5 bases from V and 1 base from J, with 13 bases between.

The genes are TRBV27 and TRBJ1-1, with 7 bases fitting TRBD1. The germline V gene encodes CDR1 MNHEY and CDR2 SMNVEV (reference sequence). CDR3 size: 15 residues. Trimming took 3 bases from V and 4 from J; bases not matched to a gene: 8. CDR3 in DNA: TGTGCCAGCAGTTTTGTCTCGACAGGGACCACTGAAGCTTTCTTT. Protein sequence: CASSFVSTGTTEAFF.

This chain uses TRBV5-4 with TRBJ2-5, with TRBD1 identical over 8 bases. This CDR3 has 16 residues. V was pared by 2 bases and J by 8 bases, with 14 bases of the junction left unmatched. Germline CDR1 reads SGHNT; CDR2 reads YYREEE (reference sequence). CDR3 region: CASSFDRGGVALTQYF. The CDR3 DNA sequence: TGTGCCAGCAGCTTCGACAGGGGTGGGGTGGCCTTAACCCAGTACTTC.

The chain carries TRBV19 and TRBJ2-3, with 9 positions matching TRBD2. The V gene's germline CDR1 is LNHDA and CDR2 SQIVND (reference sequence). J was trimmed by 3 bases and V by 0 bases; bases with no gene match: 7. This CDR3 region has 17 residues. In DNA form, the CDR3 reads TGTGCCAGTAGTATAGAGTCCGGGACTAGCTTGACAGATACGCAGTATTTT. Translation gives CASSIESGTSLTDTQYF.

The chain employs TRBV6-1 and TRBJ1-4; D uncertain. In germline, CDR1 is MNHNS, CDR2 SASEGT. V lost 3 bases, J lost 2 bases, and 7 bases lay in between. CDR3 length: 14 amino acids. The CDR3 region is CASSDLLTNEKLFF. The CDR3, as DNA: TGTGCCAGCAGTGATCTCCTTACTAATGAAAAACTGTTTTTT.

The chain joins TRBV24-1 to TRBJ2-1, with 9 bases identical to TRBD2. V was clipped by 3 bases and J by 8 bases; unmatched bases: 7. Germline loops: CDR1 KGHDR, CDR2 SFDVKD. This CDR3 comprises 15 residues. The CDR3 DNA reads TGTGCCACCAGTGATGGAGGGACTAGCCACGATGAGCAGTTCTTC. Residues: CATSDGGTSHDEQFF.

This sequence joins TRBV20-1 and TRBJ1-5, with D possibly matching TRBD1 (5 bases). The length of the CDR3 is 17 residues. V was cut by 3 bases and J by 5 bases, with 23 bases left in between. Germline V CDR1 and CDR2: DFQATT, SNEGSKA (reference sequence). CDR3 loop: CSASVGALSRNYQPQHF. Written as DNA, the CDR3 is TGCAGTGCTAGTGTTGGGGCGTTGAGTAGGAACTATCAGCCCCAGCATTTT.

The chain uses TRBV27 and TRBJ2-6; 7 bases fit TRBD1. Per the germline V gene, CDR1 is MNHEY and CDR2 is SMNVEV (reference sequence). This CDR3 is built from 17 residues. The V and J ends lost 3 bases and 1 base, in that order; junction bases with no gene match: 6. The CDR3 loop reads CASSLTGLPSGANVLTF. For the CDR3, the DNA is TGTGCCAGCAGTTTGACAGGGTTACCGTCTGGGGCCAACGTCCTGACTTTC.

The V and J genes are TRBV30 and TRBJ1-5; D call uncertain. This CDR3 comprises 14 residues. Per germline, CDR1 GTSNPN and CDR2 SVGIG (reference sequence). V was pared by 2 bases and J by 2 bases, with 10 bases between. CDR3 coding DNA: TGTGCCTGGAGTCGGGTCGCCGGCAATCAGCCCCAGCATTTT. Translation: CAWSRVAGNQPQHF.

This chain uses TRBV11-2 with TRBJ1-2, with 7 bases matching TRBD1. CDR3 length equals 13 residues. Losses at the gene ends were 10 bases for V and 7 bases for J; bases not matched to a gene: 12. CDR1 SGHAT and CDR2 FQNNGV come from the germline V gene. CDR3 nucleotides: TGTGCCACCCAAGACGACAGGGTAGCTGGCTACACCTTC. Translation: CATQDDRVAGYTF.

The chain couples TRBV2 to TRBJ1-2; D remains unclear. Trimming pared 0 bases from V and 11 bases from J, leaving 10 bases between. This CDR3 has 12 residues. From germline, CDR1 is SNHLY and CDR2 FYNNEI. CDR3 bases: TGTGCCAGCAGTGAAGCGCGGAGTGAATACACCTTC. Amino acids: CASSEARSEYTF.

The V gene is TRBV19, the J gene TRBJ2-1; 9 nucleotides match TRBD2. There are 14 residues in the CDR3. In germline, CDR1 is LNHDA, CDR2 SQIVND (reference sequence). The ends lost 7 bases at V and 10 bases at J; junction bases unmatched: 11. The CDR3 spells CASTAAGGPREQFF. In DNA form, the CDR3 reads TGTGCCAGTACTGCGGCGGGGGGGCCGCGGGAGCAGTTCTTC.